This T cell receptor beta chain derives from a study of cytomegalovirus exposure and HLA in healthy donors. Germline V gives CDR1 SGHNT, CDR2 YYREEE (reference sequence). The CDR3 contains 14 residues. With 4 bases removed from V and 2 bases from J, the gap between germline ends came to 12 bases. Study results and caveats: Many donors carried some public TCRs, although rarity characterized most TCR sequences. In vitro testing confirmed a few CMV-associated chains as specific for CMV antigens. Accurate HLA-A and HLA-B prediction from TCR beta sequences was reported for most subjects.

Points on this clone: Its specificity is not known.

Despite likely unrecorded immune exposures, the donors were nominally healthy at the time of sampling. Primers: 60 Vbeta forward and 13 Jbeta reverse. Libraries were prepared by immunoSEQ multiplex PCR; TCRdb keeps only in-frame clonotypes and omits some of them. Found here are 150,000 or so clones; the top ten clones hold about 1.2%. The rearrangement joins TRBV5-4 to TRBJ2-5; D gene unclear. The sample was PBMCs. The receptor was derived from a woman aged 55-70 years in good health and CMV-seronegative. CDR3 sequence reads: CASSPSTPQETQYF. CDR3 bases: TGTGCCAGCAGCCCCTCCACACCTCAAGAGACCCAGTACTTC.